One TCR beta chain is described in this entry. This clone was observed a few times. Its antigen has not been determined. No base quality values were provided; no much bigger clone lies one nucleotide off. A single peripheral blood draw of approximately 120 mL on average was collected from each donor into heparinised tubes. Naive, central memory, regulatory and stem cell-like memory CD4+ T cells were sorted on a BD FACSAria II using a panel including CD45RO, CCR7, CD25, CD127, CD95 and CD27. Purity was above 95% for every sorted population. PBMCs were isolated right away by Lymphoprep density gradient centrifugation and were stained directly, without culture. To minimize batch effects, samples were stained and sorted in pairs, one healthy donor with one patient per experiment. This record belongs to a study of beta chain features in type 1 diabetes (dated by TCRdb to 2017 to 2018). The study in broad terms: Mean age, gender distribution, total cell number and subset yield were not different between patients and healthy donors. A total of 107,917,701 sorted cells were examined across all samples, and a strong correlation was observed between cell number per subset and RNA yield. In the study, TCRB repertoires of sorted circulating CD4+ T cell subsets from recently diagnosed type 1 diabetes patients were compared with those of matched healthy donors. Whereas all 30 or so donors provided naive and central memory subsets, regulatory and stem cell-like memory subsets were isolated from just 8 patients and roughly eight healthy donors.

Results and caveats for the whole study, not just this receptor: PCR may preferentially amplify shorter templates, but because patient and control samples were amplified and corrected together, any resulting skew would affect both groups equally. HLA sub-analyses involved small numbers of individuals, so any influence of HLA type on TCRB rearrangement remained unresolved. At VDJ recombination sites, type 1 diabetes patients had fewer insertions and more deleted nucleotides, which implies abnormalities in thymic rearrangement. Naive, central memory and regulatory TCRB repertoires appeared more similar among patients than among healthy donors. A moderate but significant shortening of TCRB CDR3 length was observed in type 1 diabetes patients in all four CD4+ subsets. Because cDNA rather than genomic DNA was sequenced, highly expressing activated cells could have been over-represented, although no difference in activation and CD3 levels was found between groups.

The CDR3 spans 16 residues, from the cysteine through the phenylalanine. The CDR3 DNA has 48 bases and is translated from base 1. V has 4 bases trimmed and J has 2 bases trimmed; junction bases matching no gene number 7. Per the germline V gene, LGHNA is the CDR1 and YNFKEQ is the CDR2. The entire isolated RNA was reverse transcribed using the High Capacity cDNA Reverse Transcription Kit, and thus expressed TCRB transcripts were sequenced. Naive, central memory and regulatory T cell samples underwent deep immunoSEQ sequencing, averaging about 3.3 million total reads per sample. Sorted cells were lysed in RLT buffer, and RNA was extracted using DNase-treated RNeasy Micro or Mini kits according to cell number. Each cell subset was processed on its own to prevent cross-contamination, while patient and healthy donor samples were processed together. Using the immunoSEQ multiplex PCR, TCRB sequences were amplified from cDNA into 87-bp fragments spanning the CDR3 region. The amplicons were sequenced using the Illumina HiSeq platform. For the original study's pipeline: Synthetic template baselines were used to correct PCR bias computationally, reads within Hamming distance 2 were collapsed together, and singletons that could not be merged were discarded. Reads were aligned against IMGT so that V, D and J genes, CDR3 length and insertions or deletions at six rearrangement sites could be assigned. Within each subset, clonotype counts were normalized to the number of sorted cells before true diversity and Gini coefficients were calculated with the tcR R package. Repertoire sharing was quantified using the overlap coefficient calculated on TCRB nucleotide sequences. Out-of-frame TCRB sequences from naive cells were analyzed to stand in for the pre-selection repertoire. Drawn from immuneACCESS, this table holds only the in-frame rearrangements with V and J called that TCRdb kept. Clones are partly lost; checked studies trace under half to an unresolved V gene and leave the rest unexplained. D and trimming were read from the DNA, whereas the V and J calls and clone size are those reported in that table. This sample is represented by around 340,000 clones; 15% to 20% of them were singletons. The leading ten clones occupy around 0.044% of the sample.

The chain is assembled from TRBV4-2 and TRBJ1-2; 10 of the junction bases match TRBD1. Sequenced: naive CD4+ T cells from blood. The sample's cell subset or site label, in plain terms: true naive CD4+ T cells. This clonotype originated in a woman under 30 in good health. The nucleotide sequence is TGTGCCAGCAGCCCAAGGCCGGGACAGGGGAACTATGGCTACACCTTC. Translated, this gives CASSPRPGQGNYGYTF.